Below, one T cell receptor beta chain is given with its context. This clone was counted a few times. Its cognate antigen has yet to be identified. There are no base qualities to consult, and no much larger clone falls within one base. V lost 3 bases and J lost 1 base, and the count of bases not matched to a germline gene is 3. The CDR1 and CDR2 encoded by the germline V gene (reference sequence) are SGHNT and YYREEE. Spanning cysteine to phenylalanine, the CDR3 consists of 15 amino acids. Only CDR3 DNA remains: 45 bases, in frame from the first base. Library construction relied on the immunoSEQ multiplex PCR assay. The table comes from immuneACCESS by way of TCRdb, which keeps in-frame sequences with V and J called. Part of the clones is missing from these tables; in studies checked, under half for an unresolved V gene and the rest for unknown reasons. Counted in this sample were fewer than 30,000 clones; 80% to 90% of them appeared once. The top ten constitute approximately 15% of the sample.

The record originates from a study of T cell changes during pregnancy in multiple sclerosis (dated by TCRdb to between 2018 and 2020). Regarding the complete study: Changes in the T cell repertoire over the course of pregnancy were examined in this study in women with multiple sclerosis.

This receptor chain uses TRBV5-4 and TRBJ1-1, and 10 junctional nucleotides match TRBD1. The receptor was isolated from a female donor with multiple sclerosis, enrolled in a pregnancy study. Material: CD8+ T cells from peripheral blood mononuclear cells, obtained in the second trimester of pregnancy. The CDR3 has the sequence CASSSGQGGNTEAFF. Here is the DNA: TGTGCCAGCAGCTCTGGACAGGGGGGGAACACTGAAGCTTTCTTT.